A single sample is the source of the 2 T cell receptor beta chains below, sequenced in a study of neoadjuvant anti-PD-1 for oral cavity cancer. Documented time point: after neoadjuvant nivolumab, at surgical resection. Sequencing was performed with immunoSEQ multiplex PCR; in TCRdb, only in-frame clones are kept and a portion is missing. The repertoire holds approximately 68,000 clones, with about 90% as singletons. Source: PBMCs, taken after nivolumab (anti-PD-1) treatment. These receptors all come from a person aged 40 to 85 with oral cavity squamous cell carcinoma.

The chain uses TRBV6-6 and TRBJ2-7; no reliable D call. Germline V lookup: CDR1 MNHNY, CDR2 SVGAGI (reference sequence). V was trimmed by 1 base and J by 0 bases, leaving 10 bases between them. The CDR3 runs to 15 residues. The CDR3, as DNA: TGTGCCAGCAGTTACTTTAGGACCGACTCCTACGAGCAGTACTTC. It encodes CASSYFRTDSYEQYF.

The rearrangement links TRBV19 to TRBJ2-1; 7 bases line up with TRBD2. V lost 3 bases, J lost 9 bases, and 11 bases stayed unmatched. The germline V gene has CDR1 LNHDA and CDR2 SQIVND (reference sequence). This CDR3 contains 15 residues. The CDR3 region has the DNA TGTGCCAGTAGTATTGGGCCAGCGGGAAAGGGTGAGCAGTTCTTC. This encodes CASSIGPAGKGEQFF.